Below, 2 T cell receptor beta chains from the same sample are listed, as sequenced in a study of cytomegalovirus exposure and HLA in healthy donors (TCRdb year 2017). The protocol used for the library was the immunoSEQ multiplex PCR assay. For the multiplex PCR, a mixture combining 60 forward primers for TCR Vbeta segments and 13 reverse primers for TCR Jbeta segments was used. TCRdb re-hosts the immuneACCESS table, in-frame sequences only. Its copies lack some clones; in the studies checked, an unresolved V gene accounts for under half of them, and the cause for the rest is not known. Recorded for this sample are roughly 180,000 clones; almost 85% of them occurred a single time. The ten largest clonotypes hold around 0.93% of the sample. Input material: PBMCs. These receptors all stem from a man aged 25 to 40 in good health and CMV-seronegative.

This clone is a singleton in its sample. The chain recombines TRBV29-1 with TRBJ2-5; 7 nucleotides agree with TRBD1. Matching the DNA end better, TRBJ2-7 makes the J call doubtful. CDR3 size: 13 residues. Germline V gene lookup returns CDR1 SQVTM and CDR2 ANQGSEA. Here the CDR3 reads CSVEAGGSYEQYF. CDR3 DNA sequence: TGCAGCGTTGAGGCAGGGGGCTCCTACGAGCAGTACTTC.

The chain uses TRBV29-1 and TRBJ1-6, with 7 bases aligning to TRBD1. The CDR3 sequence is 15 residues long. J gave up 6 bases and V 6 bases, and 11 bases lay outside the gene matches. CDR1 and CDR2 (germline): SQVTM, ANQGSEA. As DNA, the CDR3 is TGCAGCGTGGGGGGTCTGGGACAGACTAATTCACCCCTCCACTTT. Translated: CSVGGLGQTNSPLHF.